These 25 T cell receptor beta chains originate from one sample sequenced in a study of cytomegalovirus exposure and HLA in healthy donors. PCR involved 60 Vbeta and 13 Jbeta primers. Data came from immunoSEQ multiplex PCR; TCRdb stores just in-frame clones and leaves some out. The sample lists about 190,000 clones; roughly 80% were seen once. What was sequenced was PBMCs. The receptors shown here come from a middle-aged man in good health and CMV-seropositive.

In DNA, the CDR3 is TGTGCCAGCAGAAACGGAGGGCTAGCGGAACCTCAAGAGACCCAGTACTTC. It is translated as CASRNGGLAEPQETQYF. V gene TRBV7-2 combines with J gene TRBJ2-5; 7 nucleotides line up with TRBD2. There are 17 residues in the CDR3. V lost 6 bases and J lost 2; bases outside the gene matches: 15. Germline CDR1 SGHTA, CDR2 FQGNSA.

This clone was recorded a few times. This rearrangement joins TRBV27 to TRBJ1-5; 7 bases line up with TRBD1. The CDR3 totals 14 residues. V trimming: 2 bases; J trimming: 5 bases; junction bases outside the gene matches: 3. CDR1 is MNHEY and CDR2 is SMNVEV in the germline V gene (reference sequence). The CDR3 loop is CASSLEQGYQPQHF. CDR3 nucleotide sequence: TGTGCCAGCAGTTTAGAACAGGGGTATCAGCCCCAGCATTTT.

This clone was picked up a small number of times. This rearrangement joins TRBV9 to TRBJ2-7; D may be TRBD1 (6 bases). The V and J ends lost 0 bases and 2 bases respectively, with 12 bases between them. The CDR3 extends over 15 amino acids. Germline assignment: CDR1 SGDLS and CDR2 YYNGEE. CDR3 loop: CASSVETGNTYEQYF. The CDR3 region has the DNA TGTGCCAGCAGCGTAGAAACAGGGAACACCTACGAGCAGTACTTC.

The rearrangement joins TRBV30 to TRBJ2-5; 13 positions agree with TRBD2. The CDR3 is made up of 13 amino acids. From germline, CDR1 is GTSNPN and CDR2 SVGIG (reference sequence). The CDR3 protein is CALGLAGVETQYF. CDR3 nucleotide sequence: TGTGCATTAGGACTAGCGGGGGTAGAGACCCAGTACTTC.

The rearrangement joins TRBV7-8 to TRBJ2-7, with D tentatively TRBD2 (6 bases). The CDR3 is made up of 16 amino acids. CDR1 and CDR2 from the germline V gene are SGHVS and FQNEAQ. V was trimmed by 0 bases and J by 2 bases, leaving 14 bases between them. The CDR3 DNA is TGTGCCAGCAGCTTAGCCTGGGCTAGCGACCCCTACGAGCAGTACTTC. Translated, it gives CASSLAWASDPYEQYF.

The V call is TRBV5-1, the J call TRBJ2-7, with a possible D match to TRBD1 (6 bases). CDR1 is SGHRS and CDR2 is YFSETQ in the germline V gene. Trimming stripped 0 bases from V and 5 bases from J, with 21 bases between. The CDR3 has 17 residues. The CDR3 coding sequence is TGCGCCAGCAGCTTGGAGGGGACACCCGGGGAAGGTAACGAGCAGTACTTC. This gives the protein CASSLEGTPGEGNEQYF.

The rearrangement links TRBV7-2 to TRBJ1-2; TRBD1 agrees at 10 bases. This CDR3 has 15 amino acids. The trim removed 4 bases at V and 4 bases at J, leaving 6 bases unmatched. Germline lookup yields CDR1 SGHTA and CDR2 FQGNSA. Written as DNA, the CDR3 is TGTGCCAGCAGCTCCGCCGACAGGGGGCTCTATGGCTACACCTTC. This gives the protein CASSSADRGLYGYTF.

A single count supports this clone. J is TRBJ1-6 and V is TRBV19, with TRBD1 matching 10 bases. In germline, CDR1 is LNHDA, CDR2 SQIVND (reference sequence). CDR3 length: 15 residues. The V and J ends lost 3 bases and 7 bases, in that order; junction bases with no gene match: 3. CDR3 sequence (DNA): TGTGCCAGTAGTATCAGACAGGGGGCAAATTCACCCCTCCACTTT. Translation: CASSIRQGANSPLHF.

V and J are TRBV5-4 and TRBJ2-3; D is uncertain. The CDR3 is 14 amino acids. The V gene's germline CDR1 is SGHNT and CDR2 YYREEE (reference sequence). With 3 bases removed from V and 3 bases from J, the gap between germline ends came to 11 bases. In nucleotides, the CDR3 is TGTGCCAGCAGCTCCGGGTTTGAAACAGATACGCAGTATTTT. This encodes CASSSGFETDTQYF. Full variable domain (missing parts from reference TRBV5-4 and TRBJ2-3): ETGVTQSPTHLIKTRGQQVTLRCSSQSGHNTVSWYQQALGQGPQFIFQYYREEENGRGNFPPRFSGLQFPNYSSELNVNALELDDSALYLCASSSGFETDTQYFGPGTRLTVL.

The chain links TRBV4-3 to TRBJ2-1; maybe TRBD1 (5 bases). The CDR3 has 14 amino acids. With 0 bases removed from V and 7 bases from J, the gap between germline ends came to 10 bases. Germline V gene data show CDR1 as LGHNA and CDR2 as YSLEER. The CDR3: CASSQETGRNEQFF. The CDR3 nucleotides read TGCGCCAGCAGCCAAGAAACAGGTCGAAATGAGCAGTTCTTC.

The chain uses TRBV30 and TRBJ2-1; 8 positions agree with TRBD2. CDR1 GTSNPN and CDR2 SVGIG come from the germline V gene (reference sequence). The CDR3 sequence is 16 residues long. Losses at the gene ends were 3 bases for V and 6 bases for J; bases not matched to a gene: 13. The CDR3 region has the DNA TGTGCCTGGAGCGCGGGGGGCCTTACCACCCCCAATGAGCAGTTCTTC. Protein: CAWSAGGLTTPNEQFF.

In this sample, this clone turned up a few times. The J gene is TRBJ1-6, the V gene TRBV4-2, with D unresolved. The V end lost 0 bases, the J end lost 5 bases, and 2 bases lay between the germline ends. CDR1 and CDR2 (germline): LGHNA, YNFKEQ. The CDR3 has 13 amino acids. The CDR3 is CASSQDNNSPLHF. The DNA of the CDR3 is TGTGCCAGCAGCCAAGATAATAATTCACCCCTCCACTTT.

This clone was counted only a few times. The V and J genes are TRBV6-6 and TRBJ2-7, with D uncertain. V was clipped by 6 bases and J by 5 bases, with 8 bases between them. CDR3 length: 11 amino acids. CDR1 and CDR2 (germline): MNHNY, SVGAGI (reference sequence). The CDR3 here is CASSQYDEQYF. The CDR3 bases are TGTGCCAGCAGCCAGTATGACGAGCAGTACTTC.

This clone has more than one count but fewer than ten. This rearrangement joins TRBV5-6 to TRBJ2-5; D perhaps matches TRBD1 (5 bases). The last part of the DNA fits TRBJ2-7 better; the J call may be wrong. This CDR3 has 13 residues. Looked up from germline, CDR1 is SGHDT and CDR2 is YYEEEE. CDR3 amino acids: CASSTGAPYEQYF. The CDR3 DNA sequence: TGTGCCAGCAGCACTGGGGCTCCCTACGAGCAGTACTTC.

The chain has TRBV4-3 and TRBJ2-1; the D gene is possibly TRBD1 (6 bases). The CDR3 totals 15 residues. Trimming took 3 bases from V and 0 from J, leaving 9 bases between them. The germline V gene encodes CDR1 LGHNA and CDR2 YSLEER. CDR3 protein: CASSHTGSSYNEQFF. CDR3 coding DNA: TGCGCCAGCAGCCACACAGGGTCCTCCTACAATGAGCAGTTCTTC.

The CDR3 bases are TGTGCCAGCATCCAAGTGGGGTCTCGGGGGGAGACCCAGTACTTC. Its protein product is CASIQVGSRGETQYF. The V gene is TRBV27, the J gene TRBJ2-5; possible D gene TRBD2, 6 bases. Trimming shortened V by 7 bases and J by 5 bases, and 20 bases separated the two germline ends. Germline V gene lookup returns CDR1 MNHEY and CDR2 SMNVEV (reference sequence). The CDR3 is made up of 15 amino acids.

The chain couples TRBV25-1 to TRBJ1-4, with D possibly TRBD1 on 6 matching bases. Germline V gene lookup returns CDR1 MGHDK and CDR2 SYGVNS. The CDR3 covers 11 residues. For the CDR3, the DNA is TGTGCTATACAGGGTGGTGAAAAACTGTTTTTT. Protein sequence: CAIQGGEKLFF.

The chain joins TRBV7-9 to TRBJ1-3; TRBD1 is a possible D gene (5 bases). Per germline, CDR1 SEHNR and CDR2 FQNEAQ (reference sequence). The CDR3 covers 12 residues. The V end was cut by 8 bases, the J end by 4 bases, with 9 bases between. The CDR3 DNA reads as TGTGCCAGCCTGGGGGGGGGAAACACCATATATTTT. This codes for CASLGGGNTIYF.

This chain uses TRBV7-9 with TRBJ2-5, with D perhaps TRBD2 (6 bases). The CDR3 is 14 residues long. Looked up from germline, CDR1 is SEHNR and CDR2 is FQNEAQ (reference sequence). Trimming shortened V by 5 bases and J by 3 bases, and 13 bases separated the two germline ends. The CDR3 is CASSPTSQKETQYF. CDR3 in DNA: TGTGCCAGCAGCCCGACTAGTCAGAAAGAGACCCAGTACTTC.

J is TRBJ1-4 and V is TRBV7-6; D ambiguous. From germline, CDR1 is SGHVS and CDR2 FNYEAQ. The CDR3 runs to 16 residues. Between the trimmed V and J ends, which lost 5 bases and 1 base, there was a span of 14 bases. CDR3 protein: CASSASRLGTNEKLFF. In DNA form, the CDR3 reads TGTGCCAGCAGCGCATCCAGGTTGGGAACTAATGAAAAACTGTTTTTT.

This sequence joins TRBV6-6 and TRBJ2-5; D is unclear. Germline-derived CDR1 and CDR2 are MNHNY and SVGAGI (reference sequence). The CDR3 consists of 14 residues. V lost 2 bases, J lost 0 bases, and 7 bases lay in between. The CDR3 bases are TGTGCCAGCAGTTACCTCCCAGACCAAGAGACCCAGTACTTC. Its protein is CASSYLPDQETQYF.

The V call is TRBV19, the J call TRBJ1-6; D perhaps matches TRBD1 (6 bases). CDR1 and CDR2 from the germline V gene are LNHDA and SQIVND (reference sequence). This CDR3 is 15 amino acids long. The germline V and J ends were trimmed by 6 bases and 9 bases, with 18 bases remaining between them. The CDR3 reads CASRLTGSLRSPLHF. In nucleotides, the CDR3 is TGTGCCAGTAGGCTGACAGGCTCCTTACGTTCACCCCTCCACTTT.

The sample holds one count of this clone. The V call is TRBV28, the J call TRBJ2-7; tentative D call: TRBD1 (6 bases). This CDR3 contains 13 residues. Trimming removed 7 bases from V and 3 bases from J, with 13 bases in between. Looked up from germline, CDR1 is MDHEN and CDR2 is SYDVKM. The CDR3 protein is CASNGQNLYEQYF. In nucleotides, the CDR3 is TGTGCCAGCAACGGACAGAACCTCTACGAGCAGTACTTC.

This chain connects TRBV29-1 to TRBJ2-3; 10 bases agree with TRBD2. The trim removed 3 bases at V and 3 bases at J, leaving 3 bases unmatched. CDR3 length equals 14 residues. Germline CDR1 reads SQVTM; CDR2 reads ANQGSEA. The CDR3 bases are TGCAGCGTTGAGAGCGGGGGGGCAACAGATACGCAGTATTTT. As protein: CSVESGGATDTQYF.

The chain recombines TRBV18 with TRBJ2-7, with D perhaps matching TRBD1 (6 bases). The germline V and J ends were trimmed by 2 bases and 4 bases, with 9 bases remaining between them. This CDR3 is 13 amino acids long. From germline, CDR1 is KGHSH and CDR2 LQKENI. In DNA, the CDR3 is TGTGCCAGCTCACCAGGGGGCAGGTACGAGCAGTACTTC. Its protein is CASSPGGRYEQYF.